Shown below are 24 T cell receptor beta chains from a single sample sequenced in a study of T cells in Graves' hyperthyroidism and ophthalmopathy. From RNA transcripts, TCR beta CDR3 regions were amplified. First-round RT-PCR of the TCR CDR3 relied on the HTBI primer set. TCRdb re-called the multiplex PCR reads through MiXCR, storing one row per CDR3 protein. This table holds some 690,000 distinct CDR3 sequences, around a sixth found once. The sample taken for sequencing was blood. These TCRs come from a man in his forties or fifties with Graves' hyperthyroidism.

This clonotype was seen more than once but under ten times. The CDR3 region is CASSLGPYYYEQYF. The CDR3, as DNA: TGTGCCAGCAGCTTGGGTCCTTATTACTACGAGCAGTACTTC. This chain uses TRBV7-2 with TRBJ2-7, with D unclear. V was clipped by 3 bases and J by 3 bases, with 12 bases between them. CDR1 is SGHTA, CDR2 FQGNSA, per germline. This CDR3 has 14 amino acids.

This clonotype has just a few counts. This chain joins TRBV29-1 and TRBJ1-1, with 11 bases that match TRBD1. V shed 7 bases, J shed 4 bases, and the junction held 5 bases outside the gene matches. The CDR3 runs 13 residues. Germline V gene sequence: CDR1 SQVTM, CDR2 ANQGSEA. The CDR3 coding sequence is TGCAGCGCGGCCGGGACAGGGGGCACTGAAGCTTTCTTT. This translates into CSAAGTGGTEAFF.

This chain's CDR3 is CASSLQPGLAGEETQYF. Written as DNA, the CDR3 is TGTGCCAGCAGCTTACAACCGGGACTAGCGGGAGAAGAGACCCAGTACTTC. The V gene is TRBV6-2 or TRBV6-3, the J gene TRBJ2-5; 14 bases match TRBD2. The ends lost 6 bases at V and 3 bases at J; junction bases unmatched: 9. Germline V gene sequence: CDR1 MNHEY, CDR2 SVGEGT. CDR3 length: 17 residues.

In this sample, this clonotype turned up many times. The chain couples TRBV10-3 to TRBJ1-1, with a possible D match to TRBD1 (5 bases). Germline-derived CDR1 and CDR2 are ENHRY and SYGVKD. V was shortened by 8 bases and J by 0 bases, with 10 bases between the two germline ends. This CDR3 has 13 residues. The CDR3 DNA reads TGTGCCATCCGGGACTCCCTGAACACTGAAGCTTTCTTT. Translation gives CAIRDSLNTEAFF.

The CDR3 sequence is CAISDGVRVGSPLHF. Here the CDR3 DNA reads TGTGCCATCAGTGATGGGGTCAGGGTGGGATCACCCCTCCACTTT. The chain links TRBV10-3 to TRBJ1-6; perhaps TRBD1 as D (5 bases). Trimming left V 3 bases short and J 10 bases short, with 16 bases between. CDR1 and CDR2 from the germline V gene are ENHRY and SYGVKD. The CDR3 is 15 amino acids.

The V gene is TRBV28, the J gene TRBJ2-7; 9 bases are shared with TRBD1. Trimming removed 3 bases from V and 5 bases from J; junction bases left unmatched: 17. This CDR3 contains 18 residues. The germline gives CDR1 MDHEN, CDR2 SYDVKM. CDR3 nucleotides: TGTGCCAGCAGTTTGACCAGGGGCCTCAGGGGACAGGGAAACGAGCAGTACTTC. Translated: CASSLTRGLRGQGNEQYF.

In its sample, this clonotype was seen a few times. The rearrangement links TRBV27 to TRBJ2-4; TRBD2 matches 11 bases. Per the germline V gene, CDR1 is MNHEY and CDR2 is SMNVEV (reference sequence). The trim removed 6 bases at V and 3 bases at J, leaving 10 bases unmatched. This CDR3 region has 17 residues. The CDR3 spells CASSPTSGSGGKNIQYF. CDR3 sequence (DNA): TGTGCCAGCAGCCCCACTAGCGGGAGCGGGGGCAAAAACATTCAGTACTTC.

This clonotype showed up many times. The chain couples TRBV28 to TRBJ2-1, with 7 bases matching TRBD2. The CDR3 has 16 residues. The trim removed 1 base at V and 0 bases at J, leaving 3 bases unmatched. CDR1 is MDHEN and CDR2 is SYDVKM in the germline V gene. The CDR3 DNA reads TGTGCCAGCAGTTTATATGGGGAGGGCTCCTACAATGAGCAGTTCTTC. Translating it yields CASSLYGEGSYNEQFF.

This clonotype was seen more than once but under ten times. This chain uses TRBV3-1 with TRBJ1-5, with D unclear. Germline V gene data show CDR1 as LGHDT and CDR2 as YNNKEL (reference sequence). This CDR3 contains 14 residues. V was trimmed by 1 base and J by 9 bases, leaving 13 bases between them. The CDR3 loop is CASSQGTVPGPQHF. DNA of the CDR3: TGTGCCAGCAGCCAAGGGACGGTACCTGGGCCCCAGCATTTT.

This clonotype was recorded at least ten times. The V call is TRBV28, the J call TRBJ2-3, with D perhaps given as TRBD1 or TRBD2 (5 bases each). The V gene's germline CDR1 is MDHEN and CDR2 SYDVKM. V gave up 5 bases and J gave up 6 bases, with 27 bases separating them. The CDR3 spans 18 residues. The CDR3 nucleotides are TGTGCCAGCAGTCGCAGTTGGGCGGCAGAGGGGCTGAGGGATACGCAGTATTTT. Translating gives CASSRSWAAEGLRDTQYF.

The chain employs TRBV7-2 and TRBJ1-3; a weak D match, TRBD1 (5 bases). V was pared by 3 bases and J by 4 bases, with 16 bases between. The germline CDR1 and CDR2 sequences are SGHTA and FQGNSA. CDR3 length: 16 amino acids. The CDR3 spells CASSFRVMGQGNTIYF. Here the CDR3 DNA reads TGTGCCAGCAGCTTCCGAGTGATGGGGCAAGGAAACACCATATATTTT.

As to this clonotype: Because the CDR3's place on the DNA is in doubt, the DNA is left out and the CDR3 is given as listed by TCRdb. This rearrangement joins TRBV7-8 to TRBJ2-7; the table's D call of TRBD1 was not tested on the DNA. CDR1 SGHVS and CDR2 FQNEAQ come from the germline V gene. The CDR3 numbers 22 amino acids, ends counted. Here the CDR3 reads CASSFYICSARDVTGRPHEQYF.

Comments on this clonotype: Because the CDR3's place on the DNA is in doubt, the DNA is left out and the CDR3 is given as listed by TCRdb. The chain combines TRBV9 with TRBJ1-3. Germline CDR1 and CDR2: SGDLS and YYNGEE. Counting both end residues, the CDR3 totals 14 amino acids. CDR3 protein: CASSVFGEGNTIYF.

The chain has TRBV28 and TRBJ2-5; 7 bases are a match to TRBD1. J was trimmed by 0 bases and V by 8 bases; bases with no gene match: 3. Germline CDR1 is MDHEN and CDR2 is SYDVKM. This CDR3 is built from 13 residues. CDR3 in amino acids: CASGTAYQETQYF. The CDR3 bases are TGTGCCAGCGGGACAGCGTACCAAGAGACCCAGTACTTC.

The chain joins TRBV19 to TRBJ1-2, with no clear D. Germline CDR1 and CDR2: LNHDA and SQIVND (reference sequence). Trimming pared 3 bases from V and 6 bases from J, leaving 14 bases between. The CDR3 sequence is 14 residues long. CDR3 residues: CASSIDAVPDGYTF. CDR3 DNA sequence: TGTGCCAGTAGTATTGATGCCGTCCCCGATGGCTACACCTTC. The full variable domain, completed using reference TRBV19 and TRBJ1-2, is DGGITQSPKYLFRKEGQNVTLSCEQNLNHDAMYWYRQDPGQGLRLIYYSQIVNDFQKGDIAEGYSVSREKKESFPLTVTSAQKNPTAFYLCASSIDAVPDGYTFGSGTRLTVV.

This clonotype was seen repeatedly, ten times or more. The chain employs TRBV28 and TRBJ1-1; 9 bases agree with TRBD1. V lost 4 bases to trimming and J lost 2 bases; unmatched junction nucleotides: 8. The CDR3 consists of 16 residues. The germline V gene encodes CDR1 MDHEN and CDR2 SYDVKM. CDR3 nucleotide sequence: TGTGCCAGCAGTTCCGCCGGGACAGGGCTTAACACTGAAGCTTTCTTT. The encoded protein is CASSSAGTGLNTEAFF. Full variable domain (outside the CDR3, taken from reference TRBV28 and TRBJ1-1): DVKVTQSSRYLVKRTGEKVFLECVQDMDHENMFWYRQDPGLGLRLIYFSYDVKMKEKGDIPEGYSVSREKKERFSLILESASTNQTSMYLCASSSAGTGLNTEAFFGQGTRLTVV.

This clonotype has ten or more counts. The rearrangement joins TRBV6-2 or TRBV6-3 to TRBJ2-1, with a possible D match to TRBD1 (5 bases). The CDR3 is 16 residues long. Trimming took off 7 bases at V and 8 bases at J, with 24 bases between the two ends. CDR1 MNHEY and CDR2 SVGEGT come from the germline V gene. The CDR3 DNA is TGTGCCAGCAATGACTTCCGAGGAGCGAAGGGGTATGAGCAGTTCTTC. This sequence encodes CASNDFRGAKGYEQFF.

V gene TRBV5-1 combines with J gene TRBJ2-7; 8 nucleotides agree with TRBD2. Looked up from germline, CDR1 is SGHRS and CDR2 is YFSETQ. V shed 0 bases, J shed 5 bases, and the junction held 7 bases outside the gene matches. This CDR3 has 15 residues. CDR3 nucleotide sequence: TGCGCCAGCAGCTTGGGACTAGCGAAGAAGGACGAGCAGTACTTC. The encoded protein is CASSLGLAKKDEQYF. Looking up the rest from reference TRBV5-1 and TRBJ2-7 gives the full variable domain: KAGVTQTPRYLIKTRGQQVTLSCSPISGHRSVSWYQQTPGQGLQFLFEYFSETQRNKGNFPGRFSGRQFSNSRSEMNVSTLELGDSALYLCASSLGLAKKDEQYFGPGTRLTVT.

This clonotype was found many times. The chain combines TRBV7-3 with TRBJ2-1; tentative D call: TRBD2 (6 bases). This CDR3 is built from 16 residues. From germline, CDR1 is SGHTA and CDR2 FQGTGA. V was cut by 2 bases and J by 6 bases, with 17 bases left in between. The CDR3 sequence is CASSLSGGTGLNEQFF. Here the CDR3 DNA reads TGTGCCAGCAGCTTATCTGGCGGGACGGGCCTCAATGAGCAGTTCTTC. The whole variable domain, remainder taken from reference TRBV7-3 and TRBJ2-1, is GAGVSQTPSNKVTEKGKYVELRCDPISGHTALYWYRQSLGQGPEFLIYFQGTGAADDSGLPNDRFFAVRPEGSVSTLKIQRTERGDSAVYLCASSLSGGTGLNEQFFGPGTRLTVL.

The chain couples TRBV5-6 to TRBJ1-5, with a tentative D call TRBD1 (6 bases). V was trimmed by 9 bases and J by 7 bases, leaving 20 bases between them. The CDR3 sequence is 14 residues long. The germline gives CDR1 SGHDT, CDR2 YYEEEE. The CDR3 reads CATGFRGLDQPQHF. DNA of the CDR3: TGTGCCACTGGATTCAGGGGATTAGACCAGCCCCAGCATTTT.

The rearrangement joins TRBV12-3 or TRBV12-4 to TRBJ2-7, with 8 positions matching TRBD1. The CDR3 has 14 residues. Trimming took 3 bases from V and 3 from J; bases not matched to a gene: 4. The CDR3: CASSFDRGHYEQYF. In DNA form, the CDR3 reads TGTGCCAGCAGTTTCGACAGGGGACACTACGAGCAGTACTTC.

The sample holds a few counts of this clonotype. J is TRBJ1-4 and V is TRBV29-1; tentative D call: TRBD1 (6 bases). V was clipped by 4 bases and J by 4 bases, with 16 bases between them. Germline V lookup: CDR1 SQVTM, CDR2 ANQGSEA. CDR3 length: 15 residues. The CDR3 is CSVGPRRGYNEKLFF. CDR3 in DNA: TGCAGCGTTGGCCCGAGGAGGGGGTATAATGAAAAACTGTTTTTT.

The rearrangement links TRBV25-1 to TRBJ1-6; D gene uncertain. Trimming stripped 6 bases from V and 7 bases from J, with 7 bases between. CDR1 MGHDK and CDR2 SYGVNS come from the germline V gene. There are 12 residues in the CDR3. The chain's CDR3 is CASRQQNSPLHF. The CDR3 DNA is TGTGCCAGCAGGCAGCAGAATTCACCCCTCCACTTT.

This clonotype was observed at least ten times. The chain recombines TRBV12-3 or TRBV12-4 with TRBJ1-1; D gene unclear. V was shortened by 4 bases and J by 8 bases, with 11 bases between the two germline ends. The CDR3 runs to 12 residues. Here the CDR3 reads CASSWVLKEAFF. The CDR3 bases are TGTGCCAGCAGTTGGGTCCTCAAAGAAGCTTTCTTT.